What follows is one T cell receptor (beta chain) and its context. Its antigen remains unidentified. Amplification used 60 Vbeta primers and 13 Jbeta primers. Sequenced by immunoSEQ multiplex PCR; TCRdb stores in-frame clones only, minus some. The profile shows under 250,000 clones, roughly 79% of them singletons. The sample is drawn from a study of cytomegalovirus exposure and HLA in healthy donors. Looked up from germline, CDR1 is MNHEY and CDR2 is SMNVEV (reference sequence). The V and J ends lost 7 bases and 12 bases respectively, with 16 bases between them. The CDR3 consists of 12 residues. Study conclusions and caveats: Reports indicate that TCR beta sequences accurately predicted the HLA-A and HLA-B alleles of most subjects. TRBV6-2, TRBV6-3 and some other V segments were unresolvable in 87-base-pair reads.

This TCR derives from a male donor in good health and CMV-seronegative. This rearrangement joins TRBV27 to TRBJ2-1; D call uncertain. Specimen: PBMCs. The CDR3 DNA reads as TGTGCCAGCACCACAAATGCGGCGGTGCAGTTCTTC. This codes for CASTTNAAVQFF.